The following is a T cell receptor beta chain sequence with its context. This clone was found once. This clone's antigen is unknown. No per-base quality is available; no much larger clone lies one base away. This specimen comes from a study of graft-versus-host responses after intestinal transplantation (dated by TCRdb to the early 2020s). Describing the broader study: The transplants that recipients received were multivisceral, liver-intestinal, or isolated intestinal. Anti-thymocyte globulin induction was given to all recipients, followed by maintenance tacrolimus and steroids for two to four years. After intestinal transplantation, graft-versus-host and host-versus-graft alloreactive T cell clones in the graft, circulation and bone marrow were tracked using bulk TCR-beta CDR3 sequencing. To identify alloreactive clones, pre-transplant mixed lymphocyte reaction products were sequenced and compared with unstimulated pre-transplant donor and recipient T cells. The cohort enrolled about two dozen intestinal transplant recipients, one of whom was a retransplant, and a few patients without pretransplant specimens were excluded. Donor T cell macrochimerism was defined as a peak of at least 4% donor T cells among recipient peripheral blood mononuclear cells. Instead of going to the commercial service, samples from a few later patients were sequenced in-house on an Illumina MiSeq and processed with MiXCR.

V loses 2 bases, J loses 4 bases, and the germline ends lie 12 bases apart. The CDR3 numbers 15 residues from cysteine through phenylalanine. Here the CDR3 DNA is all that survives: 45 bases in frame from base 1. CDR1 and CDR2 (MNHNS, SASEGT) derive from the germline V gene. Library preparation was by the immunoSEQ multiplex PCR assay. Adaptive Biotechnologies carried out high-throughput TCR-beta CDR3 sequencing of genomic DNA for most patients. The study's processing was this. Adaptive's ImmunoSEQ software was the source of the TCR sequencing data for 15 to 20 patients, while three other patients were processed with MiXCR and VDJtools. CDR3 nucleotide sequences shared by donor and recipient were removed because the origin of these sequences could not be assigned. Alloreactive clones required at least 2-fold expansion over unstimulated cells and minimum CFSE-low frequency of 0.002% (template counts) or 0.001% (read counts). Clones were considered mappable if detected in sequenced pre-transplant spleen, lymph node, or MLR CFSE-low populations of the donor or recipient. Cumulative frequency of alloreactive clones was calculated as a percentage of all sequences weighted by copy number. TCRdb provides this immuneACCESS table in a form limited to in-frame rearrangements. Some clones are lacking; in checked studies, under half of them reflect an unresolved V gene, and why the rest are absent is not known. V, J and clone size were drawn from that table, and D and trimming were deduced from the DNA. The sample yields 50,000 or so clones; 85% to 95% were counted once. Approximately 6% of the sample goes to the ten largest clones.

Results and caveats for the whole study, not just this receptor: In the allografts of patients with donor T cell macrochimerism, GvH to HvG T cell clonal ratios were high. Early after transplant, declines in HvG clones were associated with peak levels of circulating GvH clones. GvH clones were found in recipient bone marrow, and some of the GvH clones appeared earlier in ileal mucosa or blood, which is consistent with an intestinal mucosal origin. Conclusions were limited by the relatively low number and heterogeneity of intestinal transplant patients.

In the first month after transplant, blood samples were collected up to 4 times, and after that at least monthly when available. This clonotype was sampled from a human patient who received an intestinal transplant, so some T cells may come from the graft donor. Sequenced here: PBMCs, sampled around 27 months after a first intestinal transplant, on the day of a second. Recombination connected TRBV6-1 to TRBJ2-1; the D gene is perhaps TRBD1, on 5 matching bases. In nucleotide form, the sequence is TGTGCCAGCAGTGAAAGACAGCCAACTTACAATGAGCAGTTCTTC. Its amino acids are CASSERQPTYNEQFF.